This TCR beta chain was identified during a study of CD8 T cells in ankylosing spondylitis. Only a few counts were recorded for this clonotype. Its antigen is not known. Per the germline V gene, CDR1 is ENHRY and CDR2 is SYGVKD. V lost 7 bases to trimming and J lost 6 bases; unmatched junction nucleotides: 8. The CDR3 runs to 14 residues. General study findings and limits: What appeared characteristic of ankylosing spondylitis blood was a TCR beta motif of under 10 highly homologous variants.

TCRdb processed the 5' RACE reads anew with MiXCR; each CDR3 protein has one entry. This sample has nearly 250,000 distinct CDR3 sequences, with under 35% found just once. The specimen was blood, either unsorted or a sorted T cell fraction (not recorded which). The TCR sequence derives from a male donor with ankylosing spondylitis or in good health (not recorded which). This chain joins TRBV10-3 and TRBJ2-1; 8 bases fit TRBD2. The chain's CDR3 is CAIKQAGDINEQFF. CDR3 nucleotide sequence: TGTGCCATCAAACAAGCGGGGGATATCAATGAGCAGTTCTTC.